The 20 T cell receptor beta chains in this list originate from one sample, sequenced in a study of control samples from healthy donors and cancer patients. Using immunoSEQ multiplex PCR, the repertoire was profiled, and TCRdb retains in-frame clones only, with some absent. Altogether tens of thousands of clones are present, approximately 90% being singletons, with the ten largest covering roughly 12%. Sequenced material: PBMCs. The receptors stem from a man aged 50-59 years with lung cancer.

This chain connects TRBV27 to TRBJ1-5; D is perhaps TRBD1 (6 bases). The CDR3 totals 15 residues. Germline assignment: CDR1 MNHEY and CDR2 SMNVEV (reference sequence). Deletions cut 5 bases from V and 5 bases from J, with 16 bases between. CDR3: CASSMGTTGDQPQHF. The CDR3 nucleotides read TGTGCCAGCAGTATGGGGACAACGGGTGATCAGCCCCAGCATTTT.

The rearrangement uses TRBV11-2 and TRBJ2-7; D tentatively reads TRBD1 or TRBD2 (5 bases each). Deletions cut 5 bases from V and 4 bases from J, with 18 bases between. The V gene's germline CDR1 is SGHAT and CDR2 FQNNGV. The CDR3 has 15 residues. CDR3 loop: CASSPRGWSGYEQYF. DNA of the CDR3: TGTGCCAGCAGCCCGAGGGGCTGGAGCGGTTACGAGCAGTACTTC.

V and J are TRBV5-1 and TRBJ2-5; D perhaps matches TRBD2 (6 bases). Germline loops: CDR1 SGHRS, CDR2 YFSETQ. The V end lost 5 bases, the J end lost 0 bases, and 23 bases lay between the germline ends. CDR3 length: 18 residues. The CDR3 region has the DNA TGCGCCAGCAGGGGCCGACCGGGACTTTCATCCTACCAAGAGACCCAGTACTTC. Translating gives CASRGRPGLSSYQETQYF. Looking up the rest from reference TRBV5-1 and TRBJ2-5 gives the full variable domain: KAGVTQTPRYLIKTRGQQVTLSCSPISGHRSVSWYQQTPGQGLQFLFEYFSETQRNKGNFPGRFSGRQFSNSRSEMNVSTLELGDSALYLCASRGRPGLSSYQETQYFGPGTRLLVL.

The gene calls are TRBV14 and TRBJ2-7; TRBD1 matches at 8 bases. Unmatched junction bases numbered 15, after V lost 4 bases and J lost 13 bases. The germline gives CDR1 SGHDN, CDR2 FVKESK. There are 14 residues in the CDR3. The CDR3 loop reads CASSPVTIRQGLYF. The CDR3 nucleotides are TGTGCCAGCAGCCCGGTAACGATTCGACAGGGGCTATACTTC.

This rearrangement joins TRBV5-8 to TRBJ1-5, with D unresolved. CDR1 is SGHTS and CDR2 is YDEGEE in the germline V gene. This CDR3 contains 15 residues. The ends were cut back, 4 bases at V and 0 bases at J, with 11 bases in the middle. The CDR3 sequence: CASSRRIYSNQPQHF. In nucleotides, the CDR3 is TGTGCCAGCAGCCGACGGATTTATAGCAATCAGCCCCAGCATTTT. Full variable domain (outside the CDR3, taken from reference TRBV5-8 and TRBJ1-5): EAGVTQSPTHLIKTRGQQATLRCSPISGHTSVYWYQQALGLGLQFLLWYDEGEERNRGNFPPRFSGRQFPNYSSELNVNALELEDSALYLCASSRRIYSNQPQHFGDGTRLSIL.

V and J are TRBV3-1 (or the pseudogene TRBV3-2) and TRBJ2-3, with 16 bases lining up with TRBD2. Germline CDR1 and CDR2: LGHDT and YNNKEL (reference sequence). The CDR3 is made up of 22 amino acids. Germline trimming cut 1 base from V and 1 base from J; bases unmatched to any gene: 14. The CDR3 sequence is CASSQAPGLAGGRPLRTDTQYF. The CDR3 DNA reads as TGTGCCAGCAGCCAAGCCCCGGGACTAGCGGGGGGGCGTCCACTCCGCACAGATACGCAGTATTTT.

In nucleotides, the CDR3 is TGTGCCAGCAGTTTACCGACAGGGGGTCAGCCCCAGCATTTT. Protein sequence: CASSLPTGGQPQHF. The chain carries TRBV28 and TRBJ1-5; 9 nucleotides align to TRBD1. After removal of 2 bases from V and 6 bases from J, the junction contained 2 bases not matched to a gene. Germline V gene sequence: CDR1 MDHEN, CDR2 SYDVKM. This CDR3 contains 14 residues.

This chain links TRBV19 with TRBJ2-3; D uncertain. Germline V gene lookup returns CDR1 LNHDA and CDR2 SQIVND (reference sequence). The length of the CDR3 is 14 residues. The V gene lost 1 base and the J gene lost 3 bases, with 8 bases spanning the gap. For the CDR3, the DNA is TGTGCCAGTAGTATAGGGGCTAGAACAGATACGCAGTATTTT. Its translation: CASSIGARTDTQYF.

This sequence joins TRBV25-1 and TRBJ1-2; 8 positions agree with TRBD1. Germline values: CDR1 MGHDK, CDR2 SYGVNS. After removal of 8 bases from V and 2 bases from J, the junction contained 4 bases not matched to a gene. The CDR3 has 13 residues. CDR3 nucleotide sequence: TGTGCCAGCCGGGGACAGGTGAACTATGGCTACACCTTC. It codes for CASRGQVNYGYTF.

V is TRBV2 and J is TRBJ2-2; D ambiguous. Germline lookup yields CDR1 SNHLY and CDR2 FYNNEI. V shed 6 bases and J shed 1 base, with 9 bases lying between them. This CDR3 spans 14 amino acids. The CDR3 nucleotides are TGTGCCAGCAGACCCGAGAAGAACACCGGGGAGCTGTTTTTT. Translating gives CASRPEKNTGELFF.

V is TRBV4-3 and J is TRBJ1-1; possible D gene TRBD1, 5 bases. Germline values: CDR1 LGHNA, CDR2 YSLEER. The V end was cut by 0 bases, the J end by 10 bases, with 12 bases between. The CDR3 runs 13 residues. The DNA for the CDR3 is TGCGCCAGCAGCCAAGATGACGGGACCGTAGCTTTCTTT. It specifies CASSQDDGTVAFF.

The J gene is TRBJ2-1, the V gene TRBV6-4; 7 bases line up with TRBD2. CDR3 size: 12 residues. Germline values: CDR1 MRHNA, CDR2 SNTAGT. J gave up 10 bases and V 3 bases, and 3 bases lay outside the gene matches. Here the CDR3 DNA reads TGTGCCAGCAGTGAAGGCGGGAGAGAGCAGTTCTTC. It yields the protein CASSEGGREQFF.

The chain links TRBV5-4 to TRBJ2-1; a possible D gene is TRBD2 (6 bases). This CDR3 region has 15 residues. Germline CDR1 reads SGHNT; CDR2 reads YYREEE (reference sequence). V lost 3 bases, J lost 6 bases, and 16 bases lay in between. This CDR3 reads CASSSIPEGFNEQFF. The CDR3 bases are TGTGCCAGCAGCTCCATCCCGGAGGGGTTCAATGAGCAGTTCTTC. The full variable domain, its missing parts supplied by reference TRBV5-4 and TRBJ2-1, is ETGVTQSPTHLIKTRGQQVTLRCSSQSGHNTVSWYQQALGQGPQFIFQYYREEENGRGNFPPRFSGLQFPNYSSELNVNALELDDSALYLCASSSIPEGFNEQFFGPGTRLTVL.

This clone is a singleton in its sample. The chain carries TRBV4-3 and TRBJ2-1; D might be TRBD1 (5 bases). CDR3 length: 13 amino acids. CDR1 LGHNA and CDR2 YSLEER come from the germline V gene. V gave up 3 bases and J gave up 8 bases, with 11 bases separating them. The CDR3 nucleotides read TGCGCCAGCAGCCACAACGACAGTGATGAGCAGTTCTTC. This sequence encodes CASSHNDSDEQFF.

V gene TRBV4-3 combines with J gene TRBJ1-3; TRBD1 is a possible D gene (5 bases). The CDR3 consists of 15 residues. Germline-derived CDR1 and CDR2 are LGHNA and YSLEER. The V gene lost 0 bases and the J gene lost 8 bases, with 14 bases spanning the gap. The CDR3 DNA is TGCGCCAGCAGCCAAGAAGTAACAGGTTTGCACACCATATATTTT. Translation: CASSQEVTGLHTIYF.

V usage is TRBV7-9 and J usage is TRBJ2-3; D not resolved. Trimming pared 8 bases from V and 0 bases from J, leaving 9 bases between. The CDR3 sequence is 13 residues long. Germline-derived CDR1 and CDR2 are SEHNR and FQNEAQ (reference sequence). The CDR3 DNA sequence: TGTGCCAGCGGAAGATCTAGCACAGATACGCAGTATTTT. This codes for CASGRSSTDTQYF.

The rearrangement uses TRBV5-4 and TRBJ2-1, with 9 nucleotides matching TRBD2. The CDR3 length is 14 residues. From germline, CDR1 is SGHNT and CDR2 YYREEE (reference sequence). V gave up 0 bases and J gave up 8 bases; unmatched junction bases: 3. CDR3 DNA sequence: TGTGCCAGCAGCTTGGTTAGCGGGGGTGATGAGCAGTTCTTC. Its protein is CASSLVSGGDEQFF.

The chain is built from TRBV2 and TRBJ2-7; 7 nucleotides align to TRBD1. Unmatched junction bases numbered 9, after V lost 6 bases and J lost 4 bases. This CDR3 comprises 14 residues. Germline CDR1 is SNHLY and CDR2 is FYNNEI. The CDR3 reads CASRLQGLLYEQYF. As DNA, the CDR3 is TGTGCCAGCAGATTACAGGGGCTTCTTTACGAGCAGTACTTC. Looking up the rest from reference TRBV2 and TRBJ2-7 gives the full variable domain: EPEVTQTPSHQVTQMGQEVILRCVPISNHLYFYWYRQILGQKVEFLVSFYNNEISEKSEIFDDQFSVERPDGSNFTLKIRSTKLEDSAMYFCASRLQGLLYEQYFGPGTRLTVT.

This rearrangement joins TRBV7-9 to TRBJ1-1; D might be TRBD1 (5 bases). The CDR3 is 14 amino acids. Deletions cut 5 bases from V and 1 base from J, with 11 bases between. Germline V gene sequence: CDR1 SEHNR, CDR2 FQNEAQ (reference sequence). In DNA, the CDR3 is TGTGCCAGCAGCATCACTACAGGGAACACTGAAGCTTTCTTT. Translating it yields CASSITTGNTEAFF. Full variable domain (missing parts from reference TRBV7-9 and TRBJ1-1): DTGVSQNPRHKITKRGQNVTFRCDPISEHNRLYWYRQTLGQGPEFLTYFQNEAQLEKSRLLSDRFSAERPKGSFSTLEIQRTEQGDSAMYLCASSITTGNTEAFFGQGTRLTVV.

The chain couples TRBV5-1 to TRBJ1-1, with D perhaps matching TRBD1 (5 bases). CDR1 SGHRS and CDR2 YFSETQ come from the germline V gene. This CDR3 region has 13 residues. The V and J ends lost 4 bases and 1 base respectively, with 8 bases between them. The CDR3 sequence: CASSVQENTEAFF. Written as DNA, the CDR3 is TGCGCCAGCAGCGTACAGGAGAACACTGAAGCTTTCTTT.